A selection of T cell receptor beta chains follows, all from one sample in a study of blood T cell dynamics during melanoma immunotherapy. The table came from immunoSEQ multiplex PCR; TCRdb's copy has only in-frame clones and leaves some out. In the table there are 4,000 to 5,000 clones, more than 70% of which are singletons. The sequencing here drew on blood, taken from a patient treated with checkpoint blockade. These receptors originate from a human donor with melanoma. Both conserved end residues are part of each CDR3. The D gene is left open where the match is weak. Expanded clones get a size class; other rows say once, few or many, or leave the size out.

v_gene: TRBV5-8; d_gene: NA; abundance: NA; j_gene: TRBJ2-7; CDR3nt: TGTGCCAGCAGCCCCCCCGAGTTCCTAGCGAGCCACGAGGGGGTCTACGAGCAGTACTTC; CDR3aa: CASSPPEFLASHEGVYEQYF
v_gene: TRBV5-4; d_gene: TRBD2; abundance: NA; j_gene: TRBJ2-6; CDR3nt: TGTGCCAGCAGCCCCTCGGGAGGAGACAACGTCCTGACTTTC; CDR3aa: CASSPSGGDNVLTF
v_gene: TRBV7-3; d_gene: TRBD2; abundance: NA; j_gene: TRBJ2-2; CDR3nt: TGTGCCAGCAGCTCCACTCCAGCGGGAGTATCCGGGGAGCTGTTTTTT; CDR3aa: CASSSTPAGVSGELFF
v_gene: TRBV5-6; d_gene: TRBD2; abundance: NA; j_gene: TRBJ2-2; CDR3nt: TGTGCCAGCAGCCCTGGACTAGCGGGAATCGGGGAGCTGTTTTTT; CDR3aa: CASSPGLAGIGELFF
v_gene: TRBV18; d_gene: TRBD1; abundance: NA; j_gene: TRBJ1-2; CDR3nt: TGTGCCAGCTCACCCGGGGACAGCGTCTATGGCTACACCTTC; CDR3aa: CASSPGDSVYGYTF
v_gene: TRBV20-1; d_gene: NA; abundance: NA; j_gene: TRBJ1-1; CDR3nt: TGCAGGCCGACAGTGAACACTGAAGCTTTCTTT; CDR3aa: CRPTVNTEAFF
v_gene: TRBV4-3; d_gene: TRBD2; abundance: NA; j_gene: TRBJ2-1; CDR3nt: TGCGCCAGCAGCCAAGAGCGGACTAGCGGGAATGAGCAGTTCTTC; CDR3aa: CASSQERTSGNEQFF
v_gene: TRBV7-9; d_gene: NA; abundance: NA; j_gene: TRBJ1-2; CDR3nt: TGTGCCAGCAGCTTAGGTTCCTATGGCTACACCTTC; CDR3aa: CASSLGSYGYTF
v_gene: TRBV30; d_gene: NA; abundance: NA; j_gene: TRBJ1-4; CDR3nt: TGTGCCTGGAGTTCCCAGCGGGGGCGGGGGGAAAAACTGTTTTTT; CDR3aa: CAWSSQRGRGEKLFF
v_gene: TRBV15; d_gene: NA; abundance: NA; j_gene: TRBJ1-1; CDR3nt: TGTGCCACCAGCAGAGGCAGGGGAGCGAACACTGAAGCTTTCTTT; CDR3aa: CATSRGRGANTEAFF
v_gene: TRBV7-3; d_gene: NA; abundance: NA; j_gene: TRBJ2-3; CDR3nt: TGTGCCAGCAGCTGGGGGAGCACAGATACGCAGTATTTT; CDR3aa: CASSWGSTDTQYF
v_gene: TRBV27; d_gene: NA; abundance: NA; j_gene: TRBJ1-5; CDR3nt: TGTGCCAGCTGGAGCCGATATAGCAATCAGCCCCAGCATTTT; CDR3aa: CASWSRYSNQPQHF
v_gene: TRBV2; d_gene: NA; abundance: NA; j_gene: TRBJ2-6; CDR3nt: TGTGCCAGCAGAGGTATAAGGGTCCATGCCAACGTCCTGACTTTC; CDR3aa: CASRGIRVHANVLTF
v_gene: TRBV7-9; d_gene: NA; abundance: NA; j_gene: TRBJ1-3; CDR3nt: TGTGCCAGCAGCCCAGCTGGGTCCTCTGGAAACACCATATATTTT; CDR3aa: CASSPAGSSGNTIYF
v_gene: TRBV14; d_gene: NA; abundance: NA; j_gene: TRBJ1-1; CDR3nt: TGTGCCAGCAGCCACTCTTTTTACAGAAAAGCTTTCTTT; CDR3aa: CASSHSFYRKAFF
v_gene: TRBV4-3; d_gene: TRBD1; abundance: NA; j_gene: TRBJ1-2; CDR3nt: TGCGCCAGCAGCCAAGAGCCCAAGACAGGGGCTGGCTACACCTTC; CDR3aa: CASSQEPKTGAGYTF
v_gene: TRBV5-6; d_gene: NA; abundance: NA; j_gene: TRBJ1-4; CDR3nt: TGTGCCAGCAGCTTAGGGGGGCATGAAAAACTGTTTTTT; CDR3aa: CASSLGGHEKLFF
v_gene: TRBV6-1; d_gene: NA; abundance: once; j_gene: TRBJ2-7; CDR3nt: TGTGCCAGCAGTGTCGAGCTTGCCTACGAGCAGTACTTC; CDR3aa: CASSVELAYEQYF
v_gene: TRBV2; d_gene: NA; abundance: few; j_gene: TRBJ1-5; CDR3nt: TGTGCCAGCAGTCATGTCAATCAGCCCCAGCATTTT; CDR3aa: CASSHVNQPQHF
v_gene: TRBV7-6; d_gene: NA; abundance: NA; j_gene: TRBJ1-2; CDR3nt: TGTGCCAGCAGCTTACATTCAGGCTATGGCTACACCTTC; CDR3aa: CASSLHSGYGYTF
v_gene: TRBV5-1; d_gene: TRBD1; abundance: NA; j_gene: TRBJ2-1; CDR3nt: TGCGCCAGCAGACGGACAGGGGCGGACAATGAGCAGTTCTTC; CDR3aa: CASRRTGADNEQFF
v_gene: TRBV29-1; d_gene: TRBD1; abundance: NA; j_gene: TRBJ2-1; CDR3nt: TGCAGCGTTGGGGATCAGGGGGCCTACAATGAGCAGTTCTTC; CDR3aa: CSVGDQGAYNEQFF
v_gene: TRBV7-3; d_gene: TRBD2; abundance: NA; j_gene: TRBJ2-3; CDR3nt: TGTGCCAGCAGCTTAACAGGGACTAGCGGGGCCCGCAGGAGAGATACGCAGTATTTT; CDR3aa: CASSLTGTSGARRRDTQYF
v_gene: TRBV6-6; d_gene: NA; abundance: NA; j_gene: TRBJ1-2; CDR3nt: TGTGCCAGCAGTTACTCGAAGGGTAACTATGGCTACACCTTC; CDR3aa: CASSYSKGNYGYTF
v_gene: TRBV19; d_gene: NA; abundance: NA; j_gene: TRBJ1-2; CDR3nt: TGTGCCAGTAGGAACAGATACTATGGCTACACCTTC; CDR3aa: CASRNRYYGYTF
v_gene: TRBV9; d_gene: NA; abundance: NA; j_gene: TRBJ2-5; CDR3nt: TGTGCCAGCAGCGTAGGGGGCCGAGACCAAGAGACCCAGTACTTC; CDR3aa: CASSVGGRDQETQYF
v_gene: TRBV14; d_gene: TRBD1; abundance: NA; j_gene: TRBJ2-1; CDR3nt: TGTGCCAGCAGCCAAGACAGGGGGAATGAGCAGTTCTTC; CDR3aa: CASSQDRGNEQFF
v_gene: TRBV7-8; d_gene: NA; abundance: NA; j_gene: TRBJ1-1; CDR3nt: TGTGCCAGCAGCTTAGAGGGGTTAGTGGACACTGAAGCTTTCTTT; CDR3aa: CASSLEGLVDTEAFF
v_gene: TRBV7-3; d_gene: TRBD2; abundance: NA; j_gene: TRBJ2-7; CDR3nt: TGTGCCAGCAGCTTGACTAGCGGGAGAGACGAGCAGTACTTC; CDR3aa: CASSLTSGRDEQYF
v_gene: TRBV5-1; d_gene: NA; abundance: NA; j_gene: TRBJ2-3; CDR3nt: TGCGCCAGCAGCTTACCCCGGGGCGGGGCTACAGATACGCAGTATTTT; CDR3aa: CASSLPRGGATDTQYF
v_gene: TRBV7-3; d_gene: TRBD1; abundance: NA; j_gene: TRBJ1-2; CDR3nt: TGTGCCAGCCGTGGACAGGGAGGCTATGGCTACACCTTC; CDR3aa: CASRGQGGYGYTF
v_gene: TRBV21-1; d_gene: NA; abundance: NA; j_gene: TRBJ1-2; CDR3nt: TGTGCCAGCAGCAAAGAGGGGTTGAACTATGGCTACACCTTC; CDR3aa: CASSKEGLNYGYTF